This T cell receptor beta chain was sequenced during a study of CD8 T cells in ankylosing spondylitis. Notes on the study in general: A motif of 7 to 9 highly homologous TCR beta variants was seen as apparently characteristic of ankylosing spondylitis blood. In ankylosing spondylitis patients, matched synovial fluid reportedly showed significant enrichment of disease-linked clones. Previous work reported some of these motif variants in the synovial fluid and blood of reactive arthritis.

5'-RACE, quantitative and with molecular barcodes, yielded the TCR beta libraries. TCRdb re-called the 5' RACE reads through MiXCR, storing one row per CDR3 protein. The sample yields about 160,000 distinct CDR3 sequences, 40% to 50% seen once. Points on this clonotype: Its antigen is unknown.

What was sequenced was synovial fluid, either unsorted or a sorted T cell fraction (not recorded which). This sequence was found in a male donor with ankylosing spondylitis.

The CDR3 protein is CASSQDVTGGYYEQYF. The CDR3 bases are TGTGCCAGCAGCCAAGACGTAACAGGGGGTTACTACGAGCAGTACTTC. This chain connects TRBV4-2 to TRBJ2-7; TRBD1 matches 8 bases. V trimming: 0 bases; J trimming: 3 bases; junction bases outside the gene matches: 7. CDR3 length: 16 residues. The germline V gene encodes CDR1 LGHNA and CDR2 YNFKEQ.